This entry is about one T cell receptor (beta chain). No cognate antigen has been identified for it. Qualities for individual bases were not recorded, and no much larger clone is one base off. The sample comes from a study of cytomegalovirus exposure and HLA in healthy donors (dated by TCRdb to the late 2010s). Describing the broader study: The 550 to 750 repertoires of the first cohort and the 120 validation repertoires were produced on the same platform, according to a later analysis. The study combined high-throughput TCR immunosequencing, statistical association of individual TCRs with disease status, and machine learning to predict cytomegalovirus infection status. Along with the roughly 700-subject first cohort, a separate validation cohort of about 110 different subjects was used. The aim of the study was to test whether cataloging public T cell receptors could identify signatures of past pathogen exposure. Overall results and qualifications from the work: The authors suggested that the approach could potentially be extended to other disease states and immunological phenotypes. A later analysis had no HLA typing for the validation cohort, so co-occurrence there was scored across all 110 or so repertoires. Subsequent analysis determined that TCRs grouped into clusters in the first cohort also showed a tendency toward co-occurrence across the 130 or so validation repertoires, and roughly 94% of cluster scores exceeded 0. In both the original and validation cohorts, the classifier was reported to diagnose cytomegalovirus status with high specificity and sensitivity. While some public TCRs were present in many individuals, most TCR sequences turned up only very rarely across donors. The study gave a list of about 160 TCR beta chains associated with cytomegalovirus. In vitro tests confirmed that a few of the cytomegalovirus-associated TCR beta chains recognize cytomegalovirus antigens.

Libraries were prepared through the immunoSEQ multiplex PCR assay. The authors processed their data as follows. A statistical classification framework was built to diagnose cytomegalovirus status from the catalog of TCR beta chain sequences. TCRdb took this table from immuneACCESS and kept in-frame rearrangements with V and J called. Such tables lack part of the clones; where checked against another copy, unresolved V genes explain under half of the gap, and the rest is unexplained. For V, J and clone size, that table is used; D and trimming come from the DNA. The sample table lists 100,000 to 150,000 clones, 89% of them with a count of one. The ten largest clones take up approximately 2% of the sample. Donors formed part of the validation cohort, which comprised over a hundred subjects and was distinct from the first cohort of over 500 subjects. Via the germline V gene (reference sequence), CDR1 is SGHNT and CDR2 YYREEE. V sheds 3 bases and J sheds 4 bases, leaving 8 bases between their ends. Measured from the cysteine to the phenylalanine, the CDR3 is 14 residues long. CDR3 DNA only is kept here, 42 bases in frame from base 1.

The sequence joins TRBV5-4 to TRBJ2-6; tentative D gene TRBD2, with 6 bases matching. The specimen sequenced was PBMCs. This TCR came from a woman between 18 and 29 years old in good health and CMV-seronegative. The nucleotide sequence is TGTGCCAGCAGCTGGAGGGGAGGGGCCAACGTCCTGACTTTC. It specifies CASSWRGGANVLTF.